This T cell receptor beta chain comes out of a study of T-cell reconstitution after alpha-beta-depleted transplantation in children. During its preparation, the TCRbeta library received unique molecular identifiers. MiXCR, run by TCRdb on the PCR reads, gives a single entry per CDR3 protein. The sample yields some 140,000 distinct CDR3 sequences, 9.5% to 10% seen once. Overall study results and limits: As was reported, about two months after transplant, alpha-beta T cells came from several hundred expanded graft clones.

Germline CDR1 is SGHVS and CDR2 is FQNEAQ. V gave up 5 bases and J gave up 2 bases, with 7 bases separating them. This CDR3 spans 13 amino acids. About this clonotype: Antigen specificity is unknown.

The specimen comprised PBMCs, mostly from graft donor cells, sampled 180 days after TCRalphabeta/CD19-depleted stem cell transplant. The chain combines TRBV7-8 with TRBJ2-1; D not certain. This sequence originates from a girl less than two years old who had a stem cell transplant for combined immunodeficiency, so the T cells may come from the graft donor. The DNA of the CDR3 is TGTGCCAGCAGCCCGACCCCCTACAATGAGCAGTTCTTC. Protein product: CASSPTPYNEQFF.